The 11 T cell receptor beta chains presented below share a single source sample, sequenced in a study of OX40 agonist ivuxolimab in advanced cancers. Only in-frame clones appear in the TCRdb table, and some are missing; sequencing was by immunoSEQ multiplex PCR. This sample has 60,000 or so clones; roughly 85% occur once, and the top ten carry roughly 0.95%. Sequences were derived from CD4+ or CD8+ T cells sorted from blood, sampled in a trial of the OX40 agonist ivuxolimab. Receptors originate from an adult with an advanced solid tumor such as melanoma, head and neck, liver or kidney cancer.

On this clone: The same CDR3 arises from other DNA sequences in this sample as well. This sequence joins TRBV7-9 and TRBJ1-2; D ambiguous. CDR1 SEHNR and CDR2 FQNEAQ come from the germline V gene (reference sequence). The CDR3 loop spans 11 amino acids. Between the trimmed V and J ends, which lost 1 base and 5 bases, there was a span of 2 bases. In nucleotides, the CDR3 is TGTGCCAGCAGCTTAGAATATGGCTACACCTTC. Translation: CASSLEYGYTF.

This clone was detected once. V gene TRBV4-2 combines with J gene TRBJ2-7; 10 positions match TRBD2. The CDR3 runs 16 residues. Germline trimming cut 2 bases from V and 0 bases from J; bases unmatched to any gene: 4. Looked up from germline, CDR1 is LGHNA and CDR2 is YNFKEQ. CDR3 bases: TGTGCCAGCAGCCAACCGGGACTAGCGAGCTCCTACGAGCAGTACTTC. Translated, it gives CASSQPGLASSYEQYF.

This clone was seen more than once but under ten times. This chain connects TRBV11-2 to TRBJ2-5; a possible D gene is TRBD1 (6 bases). V lost 5 bases and J 5 bases, leaving 12 bases between the germline ends. There are 13 residues in the CDR3. The V gene's germline CDR1 is SGHAT and CDR2 FQNNGV. The CDR3 sequence is CASSRRGGETQYF. CDR3 sequence (DNA): TGTGCCAGCAGCCGCAGGGGTGGGGAGACCCAGTACTTC.

The J gene is TRBJ2-7, the V gene TRBV13; D call uncertain. Germline CDR1 and CDR2: PRHDT and FYEKMQ (reference sequence). The CDR3 is 16 amino acids. V was shortened by 4 bases and J by 0 bases, with 16 bases between the two germline ends. This CDR3 is CASSSSSRGPSYEQYF. As DNA, the CDR3 is TGTGCCAGCAGCTCGTCCTCTCGCGGTCCCTCCTACGAGCAGTACTTC.

The chain uses TRBV5-1 and TRBJ2-3, with D possibly matching TRBD1 (5 bases). V lost 0 bases, J lost 0 bases, and 11 bases lay in between. Germline V lookup: CDR1 SGHRS, CDR2 YFSETQ. The CDR3 contains 16 residues. The CDR3 loop is CASSLGYQGSTDTQYF. DNA for the CDR3: TGCGCCAGCAGCTTGGGGTATCAGGGAAGCACAGATACGCAGTATTTT.

The chain is built from TRBV9 and TRBJ2-2; D possibly corresponds to TRBD2 (5 bases). The CDR3 loop spans 16 amino acids. The germline V and J ends were trimmed by 2 bases and 5 bases, with 16 bases remaining between them. In germline, CDR1 is SGDLS, CDR2 YYNGEE. The CDR3, as DNA: TGTGCCAGCAGCGTCTCCAGCGGCCCGGGTACCGGGGAGCTGTTTTTT. This translates into CASSVSSGPGTGELFF. Complete variable domain (other parts from reference TRBV9 and TRBJ2-2): DSGVTQTPKHLITATGQRVTLRCSPRSGDLSVYWYQQSLDQGLQFLIQYYNGEERAKGNILERFSAQQFPDLHSELNLSSLELGDSALYFCASSVSSGPGTGELFFGEGSRLTVL.

V and J are TRBV2 and TRBJ1-4; TRBD1 aligns across 7 bases. The trim removed 6 bases at V and 5 bases at J, leaving 3 bases unmatched. The length of the CDR3 is 13 residues. Germline CDR1 and CDR2: SNHLY and FYNNEI. CDR3 DNA sequence: TGTGCCAGCAGCTCGGGACAGAATGAAAAACTGTTTTTT. It yields the protein CASSSGQNEKLFF.

This clone is medium-sized (0.01 to 0.1%). This sequence joins TRBV5-1 and TRBJ1-1; possible D gene TRBD1, 6 bases. The ends were cut back, 4 bases at V and 2 bases at J, with 15 bases in the middle. The CDR3 runs to 15 residues. In germline, CDR1 is SGHRS, CDR2 YFSETQ. CDR3 in DNA: TGCGCCAGCAGCGTGATCAGGGGCCCCAACACTGAAGCTTTCTTT. Translation: CASSVIRGPNTEAFF.

The chain uses TRBV5-8 and TRBJ1-4; the D gene is possibly TRBD1 (5 bases). The V gene lost 4 bases and the J gene lost 5 bases, with 18 bases spanning the gap. The CDR3 consists of 16 residues. From germline, CDR1 is SGHTS and CDR2 YDEGEE. The CDR3 nucleotides are TGTGCCAGCAGCCCCTCCGGGGGGGTACCGAATGAAAAACTGTTTTTT. This translates into CASSPSGGVPNEKLFF.

The CDR3 region is CASSVFAYEQYF. In DNA, the CDR3 is TGTGCCAGCAGTGTATTCGCCTACGAGCAGTACTTC. The chain joins TRBV2 to TRBJ2-7; D gene unclear. Trimming took 4 bases from V and 2 from J, leaving 6 bases between them. Germline CDR1 reads SNHLY; CDR2 reads FYNNEI. There are 12 residues in the CDR3.

The J gene is TRBJ1-1, the V gene TRBV5-1, with TRBD1 as a possible D gene (5 bases). Trimming removed 6 bases at V and 0 bases at J, with 15 bases between. CDR3 size: 15 residues. Germline assignment: CDR1 SGHRS and CDR2 YFSETQ. This CDR3 is CASKAGTNLNTEAFF. CDR3 DNA: TGCGCCAGCAAGGCAGGGACCAACCTGAACACTGAAGCTTTCTTT.